Sequencing of this T cell receptor beta chain was carried out in a study of neurological immune-mediated disorders. Study-wide results and caveats: The greatest degree of TCR clonal expansion was observed in HTLV-1-associated myelopathy, with the lowest in multiple sclerosis, below that of healthy controls. In multiple sclerosis patients, the repertoire cluster was unrelated to clinical or MRI findings.

The CDR3 length is 14 residues. Between the trimmed V and J ends, which lost 6 bases and 2 bases, there was a span of 14 bases. CDR1 and CDR2 (germline): DFQATT, SNEGSKA (reference sequence). 5'RACE with 10-nucleotide random UMIs generated the cDNA. One entry per CDR3 protein, called by TCRdb with MiXCR from the 5' RACE reads. The data show about 35,000 distinct CDR3 sequences, about 4.1% seen once. Many counts were recorded for this clonotype. Its antigen remains unidentified. Sequences were obtained from PBMCs. The genes are TRBV20-1 and TRBJ2-1, with D unresolved. The sequence derives from a man aged 25-45 years with multiple sclerosis. CDR3 coding DNA: TGCAGTGCCACACCAGGTATGACCTACAATGAGCAGTTCTTC. It encodes CSATPGMTYNEQFF.